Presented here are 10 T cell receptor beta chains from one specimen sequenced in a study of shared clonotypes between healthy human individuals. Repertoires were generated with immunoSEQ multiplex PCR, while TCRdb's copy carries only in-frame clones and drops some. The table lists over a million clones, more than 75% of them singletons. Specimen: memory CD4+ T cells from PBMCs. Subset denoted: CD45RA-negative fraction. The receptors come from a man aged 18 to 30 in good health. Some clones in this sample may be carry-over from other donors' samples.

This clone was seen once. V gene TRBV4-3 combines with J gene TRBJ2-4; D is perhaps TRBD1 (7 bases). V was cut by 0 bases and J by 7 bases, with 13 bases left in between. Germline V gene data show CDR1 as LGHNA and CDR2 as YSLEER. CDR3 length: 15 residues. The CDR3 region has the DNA TGCGCCAGCAGCCAAGATGGTTCAGGGGGGAACATTCAGTACTTC. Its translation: CASSQDGSGGNIQYF.

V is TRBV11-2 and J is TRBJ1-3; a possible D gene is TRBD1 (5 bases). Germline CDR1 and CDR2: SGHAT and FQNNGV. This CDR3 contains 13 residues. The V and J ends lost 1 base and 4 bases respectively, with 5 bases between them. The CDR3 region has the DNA TGTGCCAGCAGCTTAGGGGGCGGAAACACCATATATTTT. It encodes CASSLGGGNTIYF. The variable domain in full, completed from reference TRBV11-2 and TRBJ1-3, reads EAGVAQSPRYKIIEKRQSVAFWCNPISGHATLYWYQQILGQGPKLLIQFQNNGVVDDSQLPKDRFSAERLKGVDSTLKIQPAKLEDSAVYLCASSLGGGNTIYFGEGSWLTVV.

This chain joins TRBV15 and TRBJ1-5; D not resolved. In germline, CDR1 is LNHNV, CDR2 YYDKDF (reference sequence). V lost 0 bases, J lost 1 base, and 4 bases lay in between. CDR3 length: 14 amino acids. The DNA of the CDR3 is TGTGCCACCAGCAGAGAAGCGAGCAATCAGCCCCAGCATTTT. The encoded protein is CATSREASNQPQHF.

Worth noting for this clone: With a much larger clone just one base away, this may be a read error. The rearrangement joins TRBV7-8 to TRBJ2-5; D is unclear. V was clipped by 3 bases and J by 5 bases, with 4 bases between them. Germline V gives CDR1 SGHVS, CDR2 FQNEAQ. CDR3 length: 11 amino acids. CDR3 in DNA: TGTGCCAGCAGCTTCGGGGAGACCCAGTACTTC. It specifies CASSFGETQYF.

Here the CDR3 DNA reads TGCAGCGTCTGCTTCCCGGGACAGCAAGAGACCCAGTACTTC. Residues: CSVCFPGQQETQYF. The gene calls are TRBV29-1 and TRBJ2-5, with TRBD1 matching 7 bases. Germline CDR1 is SQVTM and CDR2 is ANQGSEA. The CDR3 has 14 amino acids. Trimming removed 6 bases from V and 2 bases from J; junction bases left unmatched: 9.

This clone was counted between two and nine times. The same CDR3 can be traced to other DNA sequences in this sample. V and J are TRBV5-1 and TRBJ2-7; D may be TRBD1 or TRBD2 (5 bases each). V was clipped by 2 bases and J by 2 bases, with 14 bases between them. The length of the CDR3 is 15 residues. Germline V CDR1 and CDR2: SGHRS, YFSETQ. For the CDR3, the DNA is TGCGCCAGCAGCTTTGACGGCACGGGGCCCTACGAGCAGTACTTC. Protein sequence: CASSFDGTGPYEQYF.

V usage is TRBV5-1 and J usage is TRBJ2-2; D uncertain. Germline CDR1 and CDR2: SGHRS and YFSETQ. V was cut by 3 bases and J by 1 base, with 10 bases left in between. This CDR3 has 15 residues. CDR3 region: CASSYPRGNTGELFF. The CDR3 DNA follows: TGCGCCAGCAGCTACCCCCGAGGGAACACCGGGGAGCTGTTTTTT. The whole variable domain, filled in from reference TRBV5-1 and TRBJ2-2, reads KAGVTQTPRYLIKTRGQQVTLSCSPISGHRSVSWYQQTPGQGLQFLFEYFSETQRNKGNFPGRFSGRQFSNSRSEMNVSTLELGDSALYLCASSYPRGNTGELFFGEGSRLTVL.

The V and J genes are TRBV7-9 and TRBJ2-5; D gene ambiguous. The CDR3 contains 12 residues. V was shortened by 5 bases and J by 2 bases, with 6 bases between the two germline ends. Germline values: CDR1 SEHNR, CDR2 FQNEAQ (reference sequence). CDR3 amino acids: CASSPTQETQYF. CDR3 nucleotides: TGTGCCAGCAGCCCCACTCAAGAGACCCAGTACTTC.

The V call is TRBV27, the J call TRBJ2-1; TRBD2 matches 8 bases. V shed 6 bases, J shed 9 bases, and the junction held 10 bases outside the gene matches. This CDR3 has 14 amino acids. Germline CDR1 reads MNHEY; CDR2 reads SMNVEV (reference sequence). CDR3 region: CASRQPGLAGEQFF. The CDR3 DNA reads TGTGCCAGCAGGCAACCCGGACTAGCAGGTGAGCAGTTCTTC.

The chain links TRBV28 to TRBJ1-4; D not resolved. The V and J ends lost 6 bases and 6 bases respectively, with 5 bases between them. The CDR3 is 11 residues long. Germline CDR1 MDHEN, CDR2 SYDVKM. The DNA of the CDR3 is TGTGCCAGCAGGACCTATGAAAAACTGTTTTTT. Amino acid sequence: CASRTYEKLFF.